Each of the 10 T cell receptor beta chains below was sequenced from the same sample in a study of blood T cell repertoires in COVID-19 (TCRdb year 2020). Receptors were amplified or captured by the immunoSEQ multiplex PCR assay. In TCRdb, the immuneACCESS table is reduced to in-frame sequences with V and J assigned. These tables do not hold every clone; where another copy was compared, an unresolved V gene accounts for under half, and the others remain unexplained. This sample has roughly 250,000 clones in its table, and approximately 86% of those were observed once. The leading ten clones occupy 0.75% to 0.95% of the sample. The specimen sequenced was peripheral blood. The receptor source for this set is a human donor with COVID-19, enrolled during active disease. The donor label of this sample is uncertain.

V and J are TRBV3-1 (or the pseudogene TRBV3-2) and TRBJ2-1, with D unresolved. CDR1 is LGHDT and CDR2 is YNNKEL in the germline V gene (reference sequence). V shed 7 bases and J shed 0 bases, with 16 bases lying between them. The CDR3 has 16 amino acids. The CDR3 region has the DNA TGTGCCAGCACCCGCTCTTCTAGTGGCTCCTACAATGAGCAGTTCTTC. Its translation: CASTRSSSGSYNEQFF.

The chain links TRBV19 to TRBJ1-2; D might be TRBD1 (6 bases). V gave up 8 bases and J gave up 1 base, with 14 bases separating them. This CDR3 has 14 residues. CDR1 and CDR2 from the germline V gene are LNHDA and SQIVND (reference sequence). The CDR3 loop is CASGGTPLNYGYTF. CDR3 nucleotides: TGTGCCAGTGGTGGGACACCGCTTAACTATGGCTACACCTTC.

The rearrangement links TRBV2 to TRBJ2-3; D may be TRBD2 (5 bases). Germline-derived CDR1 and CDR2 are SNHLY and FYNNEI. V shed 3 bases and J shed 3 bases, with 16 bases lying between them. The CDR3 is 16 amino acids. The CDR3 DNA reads TGTGCCAGCAGTGACCCCAGGAGGAGCACAACAGATACGCAGTATTTT. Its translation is CASSDPRRSTTDTQYF. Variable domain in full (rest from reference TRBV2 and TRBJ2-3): EPEVTQTPSHQVTQMGQEVILRCVPISNHLYFYWYRQILGQKVEFLVSFYNNEISEKSEIFDDQFSVERPDGSNFTLKIRSTKLEDSAMYFCASSDPRRSTTDTQYFGPGTRLTVL.

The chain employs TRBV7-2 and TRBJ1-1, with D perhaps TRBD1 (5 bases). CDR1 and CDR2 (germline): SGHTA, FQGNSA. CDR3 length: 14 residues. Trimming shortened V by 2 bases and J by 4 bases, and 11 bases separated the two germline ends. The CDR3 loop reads CASSLRGGTTEAFF. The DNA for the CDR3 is TGTGCCAGCAGCTTACGCGGAGGGACCACTGAAGCTTTCTTT. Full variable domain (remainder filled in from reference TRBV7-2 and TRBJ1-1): GAGVSQSPSNKVTEKGKDVELRCDPISGHTALYWYRQSLGQGLEFLIYFQGNSAPDKSGLPSDRFSAERTGGSVSTLTIQRTQQEDSAVYLCASSLRGGTTEAFFGQGTRLTVV.

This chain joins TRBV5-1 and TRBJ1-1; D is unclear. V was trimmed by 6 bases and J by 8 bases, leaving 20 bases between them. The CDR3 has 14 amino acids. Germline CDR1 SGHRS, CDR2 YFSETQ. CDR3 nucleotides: TGCGCCAGCACCCCATCGGGGTCGGGATTAGAAGCTTTCTTT. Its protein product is CASTPSGSGLEAFF. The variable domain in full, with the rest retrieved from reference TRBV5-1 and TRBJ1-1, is KAGVTQTPRYLIKTRGQQVTLSCSPISGHRSVSWYQQTPGQGLQFLFEYFSETQRNKGNFPGRFSGRQFSNSRSEMNVSTLELGDSALYLCASTPSGSGLEAFFGQGTRLTVV.

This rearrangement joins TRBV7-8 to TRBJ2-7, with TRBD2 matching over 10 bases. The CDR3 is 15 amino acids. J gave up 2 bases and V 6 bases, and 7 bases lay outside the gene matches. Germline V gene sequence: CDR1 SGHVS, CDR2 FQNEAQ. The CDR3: CASRTTSGNPYEQYF. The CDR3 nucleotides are TGTGCCAGCAGAACTACTAGCGGGAACCCCTACGAGCAGTACTTC.

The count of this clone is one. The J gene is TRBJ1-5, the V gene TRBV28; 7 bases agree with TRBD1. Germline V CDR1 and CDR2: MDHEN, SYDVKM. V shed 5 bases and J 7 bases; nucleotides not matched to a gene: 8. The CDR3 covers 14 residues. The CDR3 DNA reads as TGTGCCAGCAGTCCCGGACAGGCAGCCCAGCCCCAGCATTTT. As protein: CASSPGQAAQPQHF.

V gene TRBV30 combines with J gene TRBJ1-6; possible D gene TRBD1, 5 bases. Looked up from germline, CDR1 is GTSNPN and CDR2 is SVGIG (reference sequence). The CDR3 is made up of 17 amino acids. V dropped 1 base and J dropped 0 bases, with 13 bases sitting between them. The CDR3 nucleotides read TGTGCCTGGAGTGGGGGCAGAATGAGCTCCTATAATTCACCCCTCCACTTT. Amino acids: CAWSGGRMSSYNSPLHF.

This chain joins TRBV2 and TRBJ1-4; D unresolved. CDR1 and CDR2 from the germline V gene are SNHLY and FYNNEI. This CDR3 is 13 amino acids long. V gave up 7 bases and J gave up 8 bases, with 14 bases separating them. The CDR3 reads CASTRGREEKLFF. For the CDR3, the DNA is TGTGCCAGCACCCGAGGACGGGAAGAAAAACTGTTTTTT.

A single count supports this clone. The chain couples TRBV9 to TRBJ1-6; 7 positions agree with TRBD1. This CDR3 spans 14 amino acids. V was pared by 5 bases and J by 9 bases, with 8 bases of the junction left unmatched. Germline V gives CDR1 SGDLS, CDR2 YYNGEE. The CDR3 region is CASSPREGASPLHF. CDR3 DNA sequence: TGTGCCAGCAGTCCCCGGGAGGGGGCTTCACCCCTCCACTTT.